Presented here are 28 T cell receptor beta chains from one specimen sequenced in a study of metastatic and nonmetastatic thyroid tumors. Ahead of thyroid surgery, no patient had received treatment of any kind. TCRdb re-called the PCR reads with MiXCR. The table shows roughly 40,000 clones, with 15% to 20% occurring only once. Source material: blood. Every receptor here comes from a female donor with papillary thyroid cancer or a benign thyroid nodule (not recorded which). Some clones in this sample may be carry-over from other donors' samples.

This clone has just a few counts. Relative to the germline gene, one junction end is altered; a read error may explain this. The sample has other DNA sequences that encode this CDR3 too. The rearrangement joins TRBV20-1 to TRBJ2-3; 8 nucleotides agree with TRBD2. The CDR3 is 16 amino acids. Germline-derived CDR1 and CDR2 are DFQATT and SNEGSKA (reference sequence). CDR3: CSAPGTSGPRQDTQYF. CDR3 DNA: TGCAGTGCTCCCGGTACTAGCGGACCTCGCCAAGATACGCAGTACTTT.

The V call is TRBV4-1, the J call TRBJ1-1, with 7 nucleotides matching TRBD1. The germline V gene encodes CDR1 MGHRA and CDR2 YSYEKL. The J segment lost 3 bases and the V segment lost 2 bases, leaving 18 bases of the junction unmatched. This CDR3 has 19 amino acids. DNA of the CDR3: TGCGCCAGCAGCCAAATACTTGCCATGGACAGGCCTTTGGACACTGAAGCTTTCTTT. It is translated as CASSQILAMDRPLDTEAFF.

This clone was observed a handful of times. The V and J genes are TRBV28 and TRBJ2-7; TRBD1 agrees at 7 bases. This CDR3 is built from 14 residues. Unmatched junction bases numbered 4, after V lost 3 bases and J lost 2 bases. Germline assignment: CDR1 MDHEN and CDR2 SYDVKM. The CDR3 region has the DNA TGTGCCAGCAGTTTGTGGGGACAGCCCTACGAGCAGTACTTC. Encoded protein: CASSLWGQPYEQYF.

This clone was counted many times. This may arise from a read error, as a much more abundant clone is one base away. The sample holds other DNA sequences that translate to the same CDR3. The J gene is TRBJ2-3, the V gene TRBV27; D perhaps matches TRBD2 (6 bases). The length of the CDR3 is 12 residues. CDR1 and CDR2 (germline): MNHEY, SMNVEV (reference sequence). CDR3 protein: CASSSSVNTQYF. The CDR3 region has the DNA TGTGCCAGCAGTTCTAGCGTAAATACGCAGTACTTT.

This clone came up many times. The genes are TRBV5-1 and TRBJ1-3; D gene unclear. The CDR3 extends over 12 amino acids. The V end was cut by 4 bases, the J end by 4 bases, with 6 bases between. CDR1 and CDR2 (germline): SGHRS, YFSETQ. The CDR3 here is CASSPEGNTIYF. CDR3 sequence (DNA): TGCGCCAGCAGCCCCGAGGGAAACACCATATATTTT.

With respect to this clone: Being one base from a much bigger clone, this may be a read error. The gene calls are TRBV9 and TRBJ1-3, with D possibly matching TRBD1 (5 bases). The length of the CDR3 is 15 residues. Germline CDR1 is SGDLS and CDR2 is YYNGEE. The V and J ends lost 7 bases and 2 bases respectively, with 16 bases between them. The CDR3 region has the DNA TGTGCCAGCGGCGCCCTGGGGCAGACTGGAAACACCATATATTTT. Translating it yields CASGALGQTGNTIYF.

With regard to this clone: At one of its ends the junction is not consistent with the germline gene, which may arise from a read error. This chain joins TRBV7-2 and TRBJ2-7; D possibly corresponds to TRBD2 (6 bases). Germline V gives CDR1 SGHTA, CDR2 FQGNSA. This CDR3 spans 14 amino acids. The CDR3 DNA is TGTGTCAGCAGCTTAGTGCGGGGAGTGTACGAGCAGTACTTC. This encodes CVSSLVRGVYEQYF.

This clone has a count of ten or more. The chain carries TRBV5-1 and TRBJ2-1; D not certain. CDR1 and CDR2 (germline): SGHRS, YFSETQ. The CDR3 length is 13 residues. Trimming left V 2 bases short and J 6 bases short, with 9 bases between. The CDR3 DNA follows: TGCGCCAGCAGCTTCCGCCCGGCCAATGAGCAGTTCTTC. This codes for CASSFRPANEQFF.

The J gene is TRBJ1-4, the V gene TRBV30; tentative D call: TRBD1 (6 bases). V was pared by 0 bases and J by 15 bases, with 17 bases between. CDR1 is GTSNPN and CDR2 is SVGIG in the germline V gene (reference sequence). This CDR3 spans 13 amino acids. The CDR3 protein is CAWSVSGDRRVFF. The DNA of the CDR3 is TGTGCCTGGAGTGTATCAGGGGACCGTAGAGTGTTTTTT.

This clone was observed a few times. This may arise from a read error, as a much more abundant clone is one base away. V and J are TRBV5-1 and TRBJ2-3; D is perhaps TRBD1 or TRBD2 (6 bases each). The length of the CDR3 is 16 residues. Trimming removed 8 bases at V and 2 bases at J, with 21 bases between. CDR1 SGHRS and CDR2 YFSETQ come from the germline V gene. The DNA for the CDR3 is TGCGCCAGTGGAGGGGGAACGGACTTTCTCACAGATACGCAGTATTTT. This sequence encodes CASGGGTDFLTDTQYF. Full variable domain (missing parts from reference TRBV5-1 and TRBJ2-3): KAGVTQTPRYLIKTRGQQVTLSCSPISGHRSVSWYQQTPGQGLQFLFEYFSETQRNKGNFPGRFSGRQFSNSRSEMNVSTLELGDSALYLCASGGGTDFLTDTQYFGPGTRLTVL.

The chain carries TRBV10-3 and TRBJ1-6; TRBD1 agrees at 10 bases. From germline, CDR1 is ENHRY and CDR2 SYGVKD. V lost 3 bases, J lost 5 bases, and 1 base stayed unmatched. The CDR3 totals 15 residues. The CDR3 DNA follows: TGTGCCATCAGTGAAGGACAGGGGGATAATTCACCCCTCCACTTT. This translates into CAISEGQGDNSPLHF.

A remark on this clone: The conserved final phenylalanine or tryptophan is absent from the CDR3, which likely points to a read error. The V call is TRBV20-1, the J call TRBJ2-7, with 11 bases matching TRBD1. The CDR3 spans 14 residues. V trimming: 3 bases; J trimming: 5 bases; junction bases outside the gene matches: 6. From germline, CDR1 is DFQATT and CDR2 SNEGSKA (reference sequence). CDR3 residues: CSASAGTGGNEQYL. CDR3 in DNA: TGCAGTGCTAGTGCCGGGACAGGGGGGAACGAGCAGTACCTC.

This clone was counted at least ten times. V gene TRBV6-1 combines with J gene TRBJ1-4; 7 bases line up with TRBD1. Germline V CDR1 and CDR2: MNHNS, SASEGT. Trimming cost V 5 bases and J 6 bases; bases outside gene matches: 15. The CDR3 runs 17 residues. CDR3 coding DNA: TGTGCCAGCAGTCCCCGGGACAGACCCCCCTTGGATGAAAAACTGTTTTTT. This translates into CASSPRDRPPLDEKLFF.

In this sample, this clone turned up a few times. CDR3 sequence (DNA): TGTGCCAGCAGTGAAATCCGGGGGAAGAACACCGGGGAGCTGTTTTTT. Protein sequence: CASSEIRGKNTGELFF. V and J are TRBV6-1 and TRBJ2-2; D possibly corresponds to TRBD2 (6 bases). V was shortened by 2 bases and J by 1 base, with 11 bases between the two germline ends. The CDR3 runs to 16 residues. CDR1 and CDR2 (germline): MNHNS, SASEGT.

This clone was counted a few times. This sequence joins TRBV28 and TRBJ2-6; no definite D call. The V and J ends lost 7 bases and 2 bases respectively, with 9 bases between them. Germline V gene lookup returns CDR1 MDHEN and CDR2 SYDVKM. The CDR3 runs to 14 residues. CDR3 in amino acids: CASKTATGANVLTF. CDR3 DNA sequence: TGTGCCAGCAAAACAGCGACTGGGGCCAACGTCCTGACTTTC.

Many counts were recorded for this clone. One junction end does not reproduce the germline sequence, and a read error may be involved. The chain uses TRBV12-3 or TRBV12-4 and TRBJ2-3, with 9 bases matching TRBD2. The CDR3 extends over 14 amino acids. CDR3 bases: TGTGCCAGCAGTCTAGCGGGGCCGACAGATACGCAGTATTTT. Amino acids: CASSLAGPTDTQYF.

The V and J genes are TRBV28 and TRBJ2-7; possible D gene TRBD1, 6 bases. The V gene's germline CDR1 is MDHEN and CDR2 SYDVKM. This CDR3 is 14 amino acids long. Deletions cut 6 bases from V and 13 bases from J, with 25 bases between. CDR3 protein: CASSPRIRTDACYF. As DNA, the CDR3 is TGTGCCAGCAGCCCGCGTATCCGGACAGATGCTTGCTACTTC.

In this sample, this clone turned up many times. V is TRBV9 and J is TRBJ2-7, with 8 bases lining up with TRBD1. CDR1 and CDR2 from the germline V gene are SGDLS and YYNGEE. V was pared by 0 bases and J by 0 bases, with 5 bases of the junction left unmatched. The CDR3 covers 16 residues. CDR3 sequence (DNA): TGTGCCAGCAGCGTAGAGGACAGGGCCTCCTCCTACGAGCAGTACTTC. As protein: CASSVEDRASSYEQYF.

This clone was counted many times. This rearrangement joins TRBV4-1 to TRBJ2-1; TRBD1 agrees at 7 bases. This CDR3 is 16 amino acids long. Germline lookup yields CDR1 MGHRA and CDR2 YSYEKL. Trimming took 4 bases from V and 0 from J; bases not matched to a gene: 6. CDR3 in amino acids: CASSRGQEVSYNEQFF. The CDR3 DNA follows: TGCGCCAGCAGCCGCGGACAGGAGGTCTCCTACAATGAGCAGTTCTTC.

In its sample, this clone was seen many times. This chain connects TRBV5-1 to TRBJ1-2, with no clear D. Trimming shortened V by 4 bases and J by 3 bases, and 13 bases separated the two germline ends. The V gene's germline CDR1 is SGHRS and CDR2 YFSETQ. The CDR3 totals 14 residues. The DNA of the CDR3 is TGCGCCAGCAGCCCCCCCGGGGATCACTATGGCTACACCTTC. It translates to CASSPPGDHYGYTF.

This clone was counted many times. The chain has TRBV12-5 and TRBJ2-3; 12 nucleotides agree with TRBD2. Germline CDR1 reads LGHNT; CDR2 reads FRNRAP. CDR3 length: 15 amino acids. With V trimmed by 4 bases and J by 4 bases, 3 bases remained unmatched. The chain's CDR3 is CASGSLAGGADTQYF. CDR3 nucleotide sequence: TGTGCTAGTGGTTCTCTAGCGGGAGGGGCAGATACGCAGTATTTT.

This clone came up many times. The chain links TRBV11-2 to TRBJ1-3, with TRBD1 matching over 10 bases. With V trimmed by 6 bases and J by 0 bases, 11 bases remained unmatched. The CDR3 has 18 residues. Germline V gene sequence: CDR1 SGHAT, CDR2 FQNNGV. The chain's CDR3 is CASSKRDRGKFSGNTIYF. For the CDR3, the DNA is TGTGCCAGCAGTAAGAGGGACAGGGGCAAGTTCTCTGGAAACACCATATATTTT.

This clone was counted many times. The V gene is TRBV11-3, the J gene TRBJ1-1; D may be TRBD1 (5 bases). V was trimmed by 2 bases and J by 7 bases, leaving 14 bases between them. Germline CDR1 is SGHNT and CDR2 is YENEEA. CDR3 length: 14 amino acids. The CDR3: CASSLRRGGDEAFF. In nucleotides, the CDR3 is TGTGCCAGCAGCTTACGACGGGGCGGCGATGAAGCTTTCTTT.

The rearrangement joins TRBV18 to TRBJ2-1, with D maybe TRBD2 (6 bases). This CDR3 is built from 15 residues. Trimming took off 4 bases at V and 0 bases at J, with 10 bases between the two ends. Germline CDR1 reads KGHSH; CDR2 reads LQKENI. This CDR3 is CASSRLSGSYNEQFF. CDR3 in DNA: TGTGCCAGCTCACGCCTTAGCGGCTCCTACAATGAGCAGTTCTTC.

This clone turned up a few times. This chain uses TRBV24-1 with TRBJ2-1, with 8 positions matching TRBD2. CDR1 and CDR2 from the germline V gene are KGHDR and SFDVKD. V shed 7 bases, J shed 3 bases, and the junction held 4 bases outside the gene matches. The CDR3 covers 14 residues. In nucleotides, the CDR3 is TGTGCCACCAGCCCGGGACTAGACTACAATGAGCAGTTCTTC. It translates to CATSPGLDYNEQFF.

The rearrangement uses TRBV2 and TRBJ2-1; 12 nucleotides agree with TRBD2. CDR3 size: 16 residues. Per germline, CDR1 SNHLY and CDR2 FYNNEI. V lost 3 bases and J lost 9; bases outside the gene matches: 9. CDR3 nucleotides: TGTGCCAGCAGTGAGAACCTAGCGGGAGGGCCTTTTGAGCAGTTCTTC. It specifies CASSENLAGGPFEQFF. Filled out from reference TRBV2 and TRBJ2-1, the complete variable domain reads EPEVTQTPSHQVTQMGQEVILRCVPISNHLYFYWYRQILGQKVEFLVSFYNNEISEKSEIFDDQFSVERPDGSNFTLKIRSTKLEDSAMYFCASSENLAGGPFEQFFGPGTRLTVL.

This clone came up a few times. CDR3 nucleotides: TGCAGTGCTAGAGATCCGGTCAGACAGAACACAGATACGCAGTATTTT. As protein: CSARDPVRQNTDTQYF. The genes are TRBV20-1 and TRBJ2-3; D is possibly TRBD1 (5 bases). Trimming cost V 0 bases and J 2 bases, with 15 bases left between them. Germline V gene sequence: CDR1 DFQATT, CDR2 SNEGSKA (reference sequence). CDR3 length equals 16 residues.

This clone was counted at least ten times. The chain combines TRBV11-2 with TRBJ2-1, with 15 bases fitting TRBD2. The CDR3 sequence is 19 residues long. Germline assignment: CDR1 SGHAT and CDR2 FQNNGV. With 0 bases clipped from V and 7 bases from J, the junction kept 10 bases outside the gene matches. The CDR3 DNA follows: TGTGCCAGCAGCTTAGATGCCCCTGGACTAGCGGGAGGGTTGAATGAGCAGTTCTTC. Amino acids: CASSLDAPGLAGGLNEQFF.